The present T cell receptor (beta chain) was sequenced within a study of blood T cell repertoires in COVID-19. This clone was seen only once. The assay was immunoSEQ multiplex PCR, and TCRdb's table has in-frame clones only and misses some. The sample lists 150,000 or so clones, approximately 83% occurring once. With 6 bases removed from V and 4 bases from J, the gap between germline ends came to 18 bases. Germline V gene sequence: CDR1 LNHDA, CDR2 SQIVND (reference sequence). This CDR3 spans 15 amino acids. This receptor was identified in a woman aged 80 or over with acute or convalescent COVID-19. Source material: peripheral blood. The gene calls are TRBV19 and TRBJ1-2; tentatively, D is TRBD1 (5 bases). The chain's CDR3 is CASRRDNRGTYGYTF. CDR3 DNA sequence: TGTGCCAGTAGACGGGATAACCGGGGGACCTATGGCTACACCTTC.